The 2 T cell receptor beta chains reported below all come from one sample, sequenced in a study of beta chain features in type 1 diabetes. Of the isolated RNA, all was reverse transcribed, and so the sequenced material was expressed TCRB transcripts. TCRdb's table, derived via immunoSEQ multiplex PCR, lists solely in-frame clones and lacks some. The sample has about 290,000 clones, 8% seen once. The source material was central memory CD4+ T cells from blood. Every receptor here comes from a young woman in good health.

The rearrangement uses TRBV10-3 and TRBJ2-5; D possibly uses TRBD1 or TRBD2 (5 bases each). This CDR3 has 13 amino acids. Germline V CDR1 and CDR2: ENHRY, SYGVKD. Trimming pared 6 bases from V and 2 bases from J, leaving 10 bases between. The CDR3 nucleotides are TGTGCCATCAGAGGGGACGAGCAAGAGACCCAGTACTTC. Its protein is CAIRGDEQETQYF.

In this sample, this clone turned up a few times. The V and J genes are TRBV14 and TRBJ1-4, with D uncertain. The CDR3 is 14 residues long. The ends were cut back, 1 base at V and 5 bases at J, with 8 bases in the middle. Germline lookup yields CDR1 SGHDN and CDR2 FVKESK. CDR3 bases: TGTGCCAGCAGCCAAGGGGTCTGGAATGAAAAACTGTTTTTT. This encodes CASSQGVWNEKLFF.